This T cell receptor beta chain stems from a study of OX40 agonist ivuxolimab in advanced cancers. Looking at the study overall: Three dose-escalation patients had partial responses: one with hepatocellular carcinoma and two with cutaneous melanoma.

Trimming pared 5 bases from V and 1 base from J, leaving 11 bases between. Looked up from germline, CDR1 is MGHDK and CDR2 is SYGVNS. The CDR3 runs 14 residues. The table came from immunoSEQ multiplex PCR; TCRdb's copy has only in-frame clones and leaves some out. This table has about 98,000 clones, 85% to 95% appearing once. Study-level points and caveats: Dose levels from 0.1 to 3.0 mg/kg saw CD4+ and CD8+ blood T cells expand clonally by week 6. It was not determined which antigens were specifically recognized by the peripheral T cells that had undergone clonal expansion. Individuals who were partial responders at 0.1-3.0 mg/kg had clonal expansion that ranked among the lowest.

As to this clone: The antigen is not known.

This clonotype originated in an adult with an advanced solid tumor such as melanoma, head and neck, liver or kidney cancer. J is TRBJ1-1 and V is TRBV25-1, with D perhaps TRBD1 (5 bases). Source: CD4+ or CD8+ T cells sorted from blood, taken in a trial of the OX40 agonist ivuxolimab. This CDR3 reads CASSRGIQNTEAFF. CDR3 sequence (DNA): TGTGCCAGCAGTCGGGGGATCCAGAACACTGAAGCTTTCTTT.